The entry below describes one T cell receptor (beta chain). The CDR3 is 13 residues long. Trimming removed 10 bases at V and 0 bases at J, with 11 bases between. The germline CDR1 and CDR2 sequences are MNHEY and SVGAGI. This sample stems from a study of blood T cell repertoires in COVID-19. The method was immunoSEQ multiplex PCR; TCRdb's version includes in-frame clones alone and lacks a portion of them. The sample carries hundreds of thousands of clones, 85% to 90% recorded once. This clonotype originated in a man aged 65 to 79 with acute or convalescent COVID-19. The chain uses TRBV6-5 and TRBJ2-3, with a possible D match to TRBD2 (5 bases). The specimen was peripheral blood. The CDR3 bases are TGTGCCACGAGCTCGGGGAGCACAGATACGCAGTATTTT. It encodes CATSSGSTDTQYF.